This TCR beta chain comes out of a study of human T cells and chemical hapten exposure. TCRdb reprocessed the RACE reads with MiXCR, giving one entry per CDR3 protein. The sample includes about 120,000 distinct CDR3 sequences, about 11% seen only once; the top ten take around 2.5%. This clonotype occurred many times. Trimming took 0 bases from V and 3 from J; bases not matched to a gene: 10. This CDR3 spans 19 amino acids. The germline V gene has CDR1 MNHNY and CDR2 SVGAGI (reference sequence). Documented time point: patch test 3, about 24 weeks after DPC sensitization. Treatment defined: therapeutic diphenylcyclopropenone sensitization with weekly scalp DPC. Each patch-test visit's blood sample preceded patch application.

The origin of this receptor is a woman aged 45-59 years with alopecia areata. Some clones in this sample may be carry-over from other donors' samples. The specimen was whole blood, collected in connection with sensitization to the hapten diphenylcyclopropenone (DPC). The rearrangement links TRBV6-6 to TRBJ2-6; TRBD1 matches at 8 bases. The CDR3 loop reads CASSYSDRDPSYGANVLTF. Here the CDR3 DNA reads TGTGCCAGCAGTTACTCGGACAGGGATCCCAGTTATGGGGCCAACGTCCTGACTTTC.